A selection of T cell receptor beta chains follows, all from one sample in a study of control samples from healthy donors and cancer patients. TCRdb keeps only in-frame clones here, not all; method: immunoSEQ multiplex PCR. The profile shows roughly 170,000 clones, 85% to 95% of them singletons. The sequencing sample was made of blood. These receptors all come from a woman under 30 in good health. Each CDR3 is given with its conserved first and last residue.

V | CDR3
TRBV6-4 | CASSKDENQPQHF
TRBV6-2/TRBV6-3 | CASSSLRWRHTEAFF
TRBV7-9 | CASTPLTRTGNTIYF
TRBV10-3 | CAISESRQGASLTNEKLFF
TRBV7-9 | CASSPTLPGGSTEAFF
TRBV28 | CASSRAGLAGGEQFF
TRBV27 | CASSLTGYTEAFF
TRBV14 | CASSTLMGGKLFF
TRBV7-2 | CASSQTRHEKLFF
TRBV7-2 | CASSRPRTENTGELFF
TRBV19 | CASSPRGRDRIYGYTF
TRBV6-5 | CASTPRGADYGYTF
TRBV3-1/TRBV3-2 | CASPPVLAGEQFF
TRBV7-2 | CASSYRTGNSPLHF
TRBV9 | CASSPPGAREAFF
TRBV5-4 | CASSSAGGGTEAFF
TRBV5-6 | CASSLAREGYTF
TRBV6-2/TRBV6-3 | CASSYTGARVRNQPQHF
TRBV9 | CASSVYPGQGAFF
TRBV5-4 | CASSPSITSGGSTDTQYF
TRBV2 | CASNYFRGDTQYF
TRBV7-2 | CASSLAVGGHQPQHF
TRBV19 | CASSTQGTYEQYF
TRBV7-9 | CASALVSHTQYF
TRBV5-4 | CASSLRTGGNTGELFF
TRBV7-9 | CASSPRQALSGNTIYF
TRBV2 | CASSEDISGANVLTF
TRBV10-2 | CASSYTREETQYF
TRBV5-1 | CASSLVAENSPLHF
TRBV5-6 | CASSWWTSGDTDTQYF
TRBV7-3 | CASSLTTTGVGNEQFF
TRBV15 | CATSRVQGVEKLFF
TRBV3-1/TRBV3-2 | CASRSTGMTSEQYF
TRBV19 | CASSISGSSNQPQHF
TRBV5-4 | CASSLEPGSYEQYF
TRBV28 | CASSQRGDEAFF
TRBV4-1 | CASSPGQGSYEQYF
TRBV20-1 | CSASRENNEKLFF
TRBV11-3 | CASSFQSGANTGELFF
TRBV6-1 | CASSDLDRGSPEAFF